Here is one TCR beta chain with its context. Its cognate antigen is unknown. This entry comes from a study of T cell responses to AZD1222 COVID-19 vaccine. Using immunoSEQ multiplex PCR, the repertoire was profiled, and TCRdb retains in-frame clones only, with some absent. Among approximately 100,000 clones listed, 80% to 90% were seen once. Study-wide points: Increased Spike-specific TCR breadth and depth were observed after two AZD1222 doses. At study baseline, merely over 5 AZD1222 recipients were seropositive. The donors showed a predominance of white British ancestry and of females, with possible underestimation of clonal diversity. Dominant CD4 TCR responses targeted spike regions 160-218 and 743-854.

The germline gives CDR1 KGHSH, CDR2 LQKENI. The CDR3 is 14 residues long. The V end lost 1 base, the J end lost 3 bases, and 9 bases lay between the germline ends. The sequencing used peripheral blood, collected on day 0 of AZD1222 vaccination. The origin of this receptor is an adult in good health. This chain joins TRBV18 and TRBJ2-5; D might be TRBD1 (5 bases). CDR3 region: CASSPRRAEETQYF. The CDR3 DNA reads TGTGCCAGCTCACCACGCAGGGCTGAAGAGACCCAGTACTTC.